This entry lists 9 T cell receptor beta chains sequenced from one sample in a study of EBV T-cell therapy then PD-1 blockade in nasopharyngeal carcinoma. These TCRs' antigens remain unknown. Treatment here: AdE1-LMPpoly-expanded autologous EBV-specific T-cell therapy followed by anti-PD-1 nivolumab. Generated by immunoSEQ multiplex PCR, the TCRdb table keeps only in-frame clones and is missing some. The data hold about 22,000 clones, with 82% observed a single time. Sequences were derived from CD8+ T cells from blood, sampled at day -245 from a patient whose treatment included autologous EBV-specific T cells and nivolumab. Receptors were obtained from a man aged 40-49 years with nasopharyngeal carcinoma.

This chain joins TRBV29-1 and TRBJ2-3; no firm D call. V lost 5 bases to trimming and J lost 2 bases, with 20 bases between them. The CDR3 covers 16 residues. In germline, CDR1 is SQVTM, CDR2 ANQGSEA. CDR3 DNA: TGCAGCGTTTATCTAGTGTCACAGCAGCCCACAGATACGCAGTATTTT. Protein product: CSVYLVSQQPTDTQYF.

The genes are TRBV7-2 and TRBJ1-1; a weak D match, TRBD1 (6 bases). Trimming shortened V by 2 bases and J by 5 bases, and 15 bases separated the two germline ends. This CDR3 contains 15 residues. CDR1 is SGHTA, CDR2 FQGNSA, per germline. DNA for the CDR3: TGTGCCAGCAGCTTACTTTTCCGGGGGCATACTGAAGCTTTCTTT. Amino acids: CASSLLFRGHTEAFF.

The V call is TRBV4-3, the J call TRBJ1-4; D is undetermined. In germline, CDR1 is LGHNA, CDR2 YSLEER. Deletions cut 0 bases from V and 5 bases from J, with 13 bases between. This CDR3 is built from 16 residues. This CDR3 is CASSQESSVVNEKLFF. CDR3 DNA sequence: TGCGCCAGCAGCCAAGAATCAAGCGTGGTCAATGAAAAACTGTTTTTT.

The chain is built from TRBV13 and TRBJ1-1, with 8 bases identical to TRBD1. J was trimmed by 6 bases and V by 1 base; bases with no gene match: 1. Germline lookup yields CDR1 PRHDT and CDR2 FYEKMQ (reference sequence). The CDR3 length is 13 residues. The CDR3 DNA reads as TGTGCCAGCAGCTTAGCAGGGGGCGCTGAAGCTTTCTTT. Translated: CASSLAGGAEAFF.

The chain uses TRBV20-1 and TRBJ1-2; D ambiguous. V shed 5 bases and J shed 4 bases, with 2 bases lying between them. Per germline, CDR1 DFQATT and CDR2 SNEGSKA (reference sequence). The CDR3 contains 9 residues. CDR3 region: CSASYGYTF. The CDR3 DNA reads TGCAGTGCTTCCTATGGCTACACCTTC.

The V call is TRBV6-4, the J call TRBJ2-3; D is possibly TRBD2 (5 bases). Trimming stripped 3 bases from V and 3 bases from J, with 7 bases between. In germline, CDR1 is MRHNA, CDR2 SNTAGT. There are 13 residues in the CDR3. In nucleotides, the CDR3 is TGTGCCAGCAGTGAGGGAGAGACAGATACGCAGTATTTT. Amino acid sequence: CASSEGETDTQYF.

The gene calls are TRBV27 and TRBJ1-5; 8 bases line up with TRBD1. V shed 0 bases and J 6 bases; nucleotides not matched to a gene: 4. Germline loops: CDR1 MNHEY, CDR2 SMNVEV (reference sequence). The CDR3 spans 15 residues. For the CDR3, the DNA is TGTGCCAGCAGTTTATCCCCGGACAGGGCTCAGCCCCAGCATTTT. Protein: CASSLSPDRAQPQHF.

This chain joins TRBV6-1 and TRBJ1-1; D is perhaps TRBD1 (6 bases). The CDR3 loop spans 16 amino acids. Trimming removed 0 bases from V and 1 base from J, with 12 bases in between. Germline CDR1 MNHNS, CDR2 SASEGT. CDR3 DNA: TGTGCCAGCAGTGAAGCGTTGGGAGGGGGGAACACTGAAGCTTTCTTT. Translated: CASSEALGGGNTEAFF.

This rearrangement joins TRBV7-9 to TRBJ2-2; D may be TRBD1 (7 bases). The CDR3 is made up of 15 amino acids. Germline values: CDR1 SEHNR, CDR2 FQNEAQ (reference sequence). The ends were cut back, 6 bases at V and 0 bases at J, with 11 bases in the middle. The CDR3 sequence is CASRGGQTNTGELFF. The CDR3 bases are TGTGCCAGCAGGGGGGGACAGACGAACACCGGGGAGCTGTTTTTT.